This T cell receptor beta chain emerged from a study of OX40 agonist ivuxolimab in advanced cancers. A note on the overall study: Ivuxolimab was a fully human IgG2 agonistic monoclonal antibody targeting the costimulatory receptor OX40 (CD134). The purpose of peripheral TCRbeta sequencing was to test whether ivuxolimab changed TCR sequence diversity and led to clonal T-cell expansion. Prior anti-PD-1, anti-PD-L1 or anti-CTLA-4 therapy was permitted, and approximately 41% of dose-escalation patients had received checkpoint inhibitors. Three dose-escalation patients achieved partial responses, one with hepatocellular carcinoma and two with cutaneous melanoma. The paper covers the monotherapy dose-escalation part of the phase I ivuxolimab trial, which included N of about 50 patients. Intravenous ivuxolimab was administered to patients every 2 weeks at six dose levels: 0.01, 0.1, 0.3, 1.5, 3 and 10 mg/kg. A male proportion of roughly 85% and a mean age of 60 years, ranging from about 23 to 79, were recorded for the dose-escalation cohort. Of the approximately 50 dose-escalation patients, hepatocellular carcinoma was present in roughly 19, melanoma in roughly 15, renal cell carcinoma in 9 and head and neck cancer in 9. The research as a whole found: In partial responders in the 0.1-3.0 mg/kg groups, normalized peripheral clonal expansion was found to be among the lowest, especially among CD8+ T cells. At doses from 0.1 to 3.0 mg/kg, clonal expansion was seen in both CD4+ and CD8+ blood T cells between baseline and week 6. After ivuxolimab, CD8+ T cells had more expanded clones than CD4+ T cells on average. The antigen specificity of the clonally expanded peripheral T cells was not determined. Low levels of normalized T-cell clonal expansion were also seen in some patients who did not respond.

To sequence the TCRbeta CDR3 region, genomic DNA was isolated from the sorted cells. The immunoSEQ Assay was used for sequencing of TCRbeta CDR3 regions. TCRdb mirrors the immuneACCESS table, restricted to in-frame sequences. Some clones are absent from its copies; in checked studies, under half trace to an unresolved V gene, and the reason for the others is unknown. This sample gives around 62,000 clones in total; roughly 84% of them show up just once. The ten top clones hold 3.5% to 4.5% of the sample. Trimming accounts for 3 bases at V and 2 bases at J, while the number of junction bases matched to no gene is 6. Taken from the germline V gene, the CDR1 and CDR2 loops are LGHNA and YNFKEQ. The CDR3, from cysteine to phenylalanine, totals 16 residues. Just CDR3 DNA is preserved here, 48 bases in frame from base 1. As to this clone: Its cognate antigen has yet to be identified. Qualities for individual bases were not recorded, and no much larger clone is one base off.

Patients with a history of autoimmune disease or receiving systemic immunosuppression were excluded from the trial. Peripheral blood for TCR sequencing was drawn from every dose cohort at baseline, at cycle 4 day 1 and at cycle 7 day 1. The samples were taken from a phase I, first-in-human, multicenter, open-label dose-escalation trial of ivuxolimab. Adults with locally advanced or metastatic head and neck squamous cell, hepatocellular, melanoma or renal cell carcinoma were enrolled in the trial. Before TCR sequencing, CD4+ T cells and CD8+ T cells from peripheral blood were sorted into separate populations.

Sequences were derived from CD4+ or CD8+ T cells sorted from blood, sampled in a trial of the OX40 agonist ivuxolimab. This chain joins TRBV4-2 to TRBJ1-4, with 7 junctional bases fitting TRBD1. The TCR originated in an adult with an advanced solid tumor such as melanoma, head and neck, liver or kidney cancer. The DNA sequence is given as TGTGCCAGCAGCCAGATCGCGGGACAGACTAATGAAAAACTGTTTTTT. This gives the protein CASSQIAGQTNEKLFF.